This T cell receptor (beta chain) originates from a study of T cells in Graves' hyperthyroidism and ophthalmopathy. Findings of the study overall: Ophthalmopathy, which appeared later, was predicted by the model a median around 6.5 months before onset.

As regards this clonotype: Its antigen is not identified.

Per germline, CDR1 SGDLS and CDR2 YYNGEE. This CDR3 is 15 amino acids long. The V gene lost 2 bases and the J gene lost 4 bases, with 16 bases spanning the gap. RNA transcripts provided the source from which TCR beta CDR3 regions were amplified. The TCR CDR3 first-round RT-PCR relied on the HTBI primer set. TCRdb recomputed calls from the multiplex PCR reads with MiXCR, one row per CDR3 protein. The table has about 690,000 distinct CDR3 sequences, roughly a sixth seen once. Fresh peripheral blood, 10 ml, was the source of the PBMCs. This receptor was identified in a man aged 45 to 65 with Graves' hyperthyroidism. The sequencing sample was made of blood. The V gene is TRBV9, the J gene TRBJ2-7, with a weak D call TRBD2 (5 bases). The CDR3 bases are TGTGCCAGCAGCGTGAAGGACTCCATTCATTACGAGCAGTACTTC. Its translation: CASSVKDSIHYEQYF.